The 17 T cell receptor beta chains below were found in one sample sequenced in a study of T cells in Graves' hyperthyroidism and ophthalmopathy. Authors of the study amplified TCR beta CDR3 regions from RNA transcripts. HTBI primers were employed in a first-round RT-PCR of the TCR CDR3. TCRdb re-called the multiplex PCR reads with MiXCR, one entry per CDR3 protein. The data show around 600,000 distinct CDR3 sequences, 12% to 15% seen once. The sequenced sample was blood. The receptors originated from a woman aged 18-29 years with Graves' ophthalmopathy.

This clonotype has at least ten counts. The V call is TRBV7-2, the J call TRBJ2-1; TRBD2 matches 8 bases. Germline V gene sequence: CDR1 SGHTA, CDR2 FQGNSA. The length of the CDR3 is 14 residues. The junction had 4 bases not matched to a gene; V was cut back by 5 bases and J by 4 bases. CDR3 sequence reads: CASSRSGIYNEQFF. Written as DNA, the CDR3 is TGTGCCAGCAGCCGTAGCGGGATTTACAATGAGCAGTTCTTC.

This clonotype was seen only a few times. This chain connects TRBV10-3 to TRBJ2-1; D gene unclear. CDR1 and CDR2 from the germline V gene are ENHRY and SYGVKD. CDR3 length: 14 residues. Trimming pared 0 bases from V and 2 bases from J, leaving 5 bases between. This CDR3 reads CAISESKTYNEQFF. CDR3 nucleotide sequence: TGTGCCATCAGTGAGTCGAAGACCTACAATGAGCAGTTCTTC.

This clonotype appeared a few times. V gene TRBV10-3 combines with J gene TRBJ2-2, with D perhaps given as TRBD1 or TRBD2 (5 bases each). Between the trimmed V and J ends, which lost 6 bases and 5 bases, there was a span of 10 bases. This CDR3 is 13 amino acids long. In germline, CDR1 is ENHRY, CDR2 SYGVKD. CDR3 region: CAIRGTETGELFF. In nucleotides, the CDR3 is TGTGCCATCAGGGGGACCGAGACCGGGGAGCTGTTTTTT.

This clonotype was found many times. The chain couples TRBV6-2 or TRBV6-3 to TRBJ2-1; 14 nucleotides agree with TRBD2. V shed 6 bases, J shed 10 bases, and the junction held 8 bases outside the gene matches. Looked up from germline, CDR1 is MNHEY and CDR2 is SVGEGT. This CDR3 is 15 amino acids long. CDR3 sequence: CASRAGTSGSEEQFF. CDR3 coding DNA: TGTGCCAGCAGAGCCGGGACTAGCGGGAGTGAAGAGCAGTTCTTC.

This clonotype has a count of ten or more. This chain joins TRBV29-1 and TRBJ2-1; D may be TRBD2 (6 bases). Trimming cost V 2 bases and J 0 bases, with 8 bases left between them. The CDR3 loop spans 14 amino acids. Per germline, CDR1 SQVTM and CDR2 ANQGSEA. Here the CDR3 reads CSVELASSYNEQFF. The CDR3 bases are TGCAGCGTTGAACTAGCGTCCTCCTACAATGAGCAGTTCTTC.

This chain links TRBV28 with TRBJ2-7, with TRBD1 identical over 7 bases. CDR1 and CDR2 from the germline V gene are MDHEN and SYDVKM. J gave up 0 bases and V 4 bases, and 12 bases lay outside the gene matches. The CDR3 runs to 17 residues. The CDR3 region has the DNA TGTGCCAGCAGTTCGCACCGGGGACAGCTGAGCTCCTACGAGCAGTACTTC. It specifies CASSSHRGQLSSYEQYF.

This clonotype has just a few counts. The rearrangement uses TRBV3-1 and TRBJ1-4, with D unclear. CDR1 is LGHDT, CDR2 YNNKEL, per germline (reference sequence). The ends were cut back, 3 bases at V and 1 base at J, with 18 bases in the middle. The CDR3 has 18 amino acids. This CDR3 reads CASSHTRHHLGTNEKLFF. The CDR3 DNA reads TGTGCCAGCAGCCATACCCGACACCATCTGGGAACTAATGAAAAACTGTTTTTT.

This clonotype was counted at least ten times. The rearrangement uses TRBV12-3 or TRBV12-4 and TRBJ1-1, with D uncertain. The germline V and J ends were trimmed by 8 bases and 7 bases, with 11 bases remaining between them. The CDR3 spans 11 residues. CDR3 nucleotides: TGTGCCAGCTCCTACCTAAATGAAGCTTTCTTT. It specifies CASSYLNEAFF.

The chain joins TRBV19 to TRBJ2-1, with 14 bases that match TRBD2. V gave up 7 bases and J gave up 7 bases; unmatched junction bases: 3. The CDR3 covers 14 residues. Germline lookup yields CDR1 LNHDA and CDR2 SQIVND (reference sequence). The CDR3 is CASTGTSGSNEQFF. The CDR3 DNA sequence: TGTGCCAGTACAGGGACTAGCGGGAGTAATGAGCAGTTCTTC.

The V gene is TRBV7-9, the J gene TRBJ1-2, with D maybe TRBD1 (5 bases). Germline CDR1 and CDR2: SEHNR and FQNEAQ (reference sequence). The V end was cut by 4 bases, the J end by 4 bases, with 13 bases between. The CDR3 loop spans 14 amino acids. As DNA, the CDR3 is TGTGCCAGCAGCTCCTTGACAGCTGTCTATGGCTACACCTTC. Translating it yields CASSSLTAVYGYTF.

This clonotype came up many times. V and J are TRBV28 and TRBJ2-3, with D perhaps matching TRBD1 or TRBD2 (5 bases each). V was pared by 3 bases and J by 0 bases, with 16 bases between. This CDR3 is 17 amino acids long. CDR1 is MDHEN, CDR2 SYDVKM, per germline. The CDR3: CASSFDWDGQSTDTQYF. CDR3 coding DNA: TGTGCCAGCAGTTTCGACTGGGACGGTCAAAGCACAGATACGCAGTATTTT. Full variable domain (outside the CDR3, taken from reference TRBV28 and TRBJ2-3): DVKVTQSSRYLVKRTGEKVFLECVQDMDHENMFWYRQDPGLGLRLIYFSYDVKMKEKGDIPEGYSVSREKKERFSLILESASTNQTSMYLCASSFDWDGQSTDTQYFGPGTRLTVL.

This clonotype was counted at least ten times. CDR3 in amino acids: CASSSPGQVIAYEQYF. The CDR3 DNA sequence: TGTGCCAGCAGTTCCCCGGGGCAGGTTATCGCCTACGAGCAGTACTTC. V usage is TRBV28 and J usage is TRBJ2-7; possibly TRBD1 or TRBD2 for D (5 bases each). V shed 4 bases and J shed 2 bases, with 18 bases lying between them. The CDR3 loop spans 16 amino acids. CDR1 is MDHEN, CDR2 SYDVKM, per germline.

This clonotype was observed at least ten times. The CDR3 sequence is CASSPGQGVTDTQYF. The CDR3 DNA reads as TGTGCCAGCAGCCCAGGTCAGGGTGTGACAGATACGCAGTATTTT. This chain uses TRBV12-3 or TRBV12-4 with TRBJ2-3; a weak D match, TRBD1 (5 bases). With 6 bases removed from V and 3 bases from J, the gap between germline ends came to 16 bases. This CDR3 is built from 15 residues.

This clonotype has a count of ten or more. The chain's CDR3 is CASSWDRGGTGELFF. In nucleotides, the CDR3 is TGTGCCAGCAGTTGGGACAGAGGTGGCACCGGGGAGCTGTTTTTT. The rearrangement links TRBV7-9 to TRBJ2-2; 7 bases line up with TRBD1. This CDR3 comprises 15 residues. Trimming cost V 6 bases and J 4 bases; bases outside gene matches: 8. The germline V gene encodes CDR1 SEHNR and CDR2 FQNEAQ (reference sequence). The whole variable domain, filled in from reference TRBV7-9 and TRBJ2-2, reads DTGVSQNPRHKITKRGQNVTFRCDPISEHNRLYWYRQTLGQGPEFLTYFQNEAQLEKSRLLSDRFSAERPKGSFSTLEIQRTEQGDSAMYLCASSWDRGGTGELFFGEGSRLTVL.

This clonotype came up many times. This chain links TRBV28 with TRBJ1-5; a possible D gene is TRBD1 (6 bases). V dropped 5 bases and J dropped 6 bases, with 20 bases sitting between them. The germline gives CDR1 MDHEN, CDR2 SYDVKM. This CDR3 is 16 amino acids long. The CDR3 DNA follows: TGTGCCAGCAGTCCCCCCCTCTCACAGGGCGGTCAGCCCCAGCATTTT. Amino acids: CASSPPLSQGGQPQHF.

This clonotype was observed a handful of times. The chain links TRBV10-3 to TRBJ2-3; 8 nucleotides match TRBD1. The J segment lost 10 bases and the V segment lost 10 bases, leaving 7 bases of the junction unmatched. The CDR3 loop spans 11 amino acids. CDR1 and CDR2 from the germline V gene are ENHRY and SYGVKD. As DNA, the CDR3 is TGTGCCACCTCGGACAGGGAAGCGCAGTATTTT. As protein: CATSDREAQYF.

This clonotype was seen at least ten times. CDR3 region: CASSLARESYTGELFF. CDR3 DNA sequence: TGTGCCAGCAGTTTAGCCAGGGAAAGTTACACCGGGGAGCTGTTTTTT. The chain employs TRBV12-3 or TRBV12-4 and TRBJ2-2, with D tentatively TRBD1 (5 bases). The ends were cut back, 0 bases at V and 3 bases at J, with 11 bases in the middle. There are 16 residues in the CDR3.